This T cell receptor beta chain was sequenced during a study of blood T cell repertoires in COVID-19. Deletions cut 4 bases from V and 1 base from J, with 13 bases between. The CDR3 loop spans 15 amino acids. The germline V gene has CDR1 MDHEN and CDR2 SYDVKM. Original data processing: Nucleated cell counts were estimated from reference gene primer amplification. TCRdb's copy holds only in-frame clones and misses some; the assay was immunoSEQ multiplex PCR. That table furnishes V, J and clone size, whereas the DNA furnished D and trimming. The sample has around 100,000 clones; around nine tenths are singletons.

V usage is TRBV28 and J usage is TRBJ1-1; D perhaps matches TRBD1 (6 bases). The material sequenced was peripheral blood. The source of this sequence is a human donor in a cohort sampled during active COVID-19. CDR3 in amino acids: CASSSTGQTNTEAFF. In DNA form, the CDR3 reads TGTGCCAGCAGTTCTACAGGGCAAACGAACACTGAAGCTTTCTTT.